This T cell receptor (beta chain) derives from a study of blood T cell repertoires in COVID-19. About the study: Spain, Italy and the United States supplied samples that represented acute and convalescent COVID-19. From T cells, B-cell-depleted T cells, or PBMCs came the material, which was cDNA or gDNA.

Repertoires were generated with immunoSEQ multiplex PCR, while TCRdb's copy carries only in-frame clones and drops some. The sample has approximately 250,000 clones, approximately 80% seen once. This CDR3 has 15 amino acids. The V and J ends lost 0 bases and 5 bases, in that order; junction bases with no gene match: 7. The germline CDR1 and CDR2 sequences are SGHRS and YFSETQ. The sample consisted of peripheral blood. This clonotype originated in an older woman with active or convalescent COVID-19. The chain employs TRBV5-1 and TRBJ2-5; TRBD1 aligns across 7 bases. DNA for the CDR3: TGCGCCAGCAGCTTGGACAGAGGGGGCCGGGAGACCCAGTACTTC. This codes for CASSLDRGGRETQYF.